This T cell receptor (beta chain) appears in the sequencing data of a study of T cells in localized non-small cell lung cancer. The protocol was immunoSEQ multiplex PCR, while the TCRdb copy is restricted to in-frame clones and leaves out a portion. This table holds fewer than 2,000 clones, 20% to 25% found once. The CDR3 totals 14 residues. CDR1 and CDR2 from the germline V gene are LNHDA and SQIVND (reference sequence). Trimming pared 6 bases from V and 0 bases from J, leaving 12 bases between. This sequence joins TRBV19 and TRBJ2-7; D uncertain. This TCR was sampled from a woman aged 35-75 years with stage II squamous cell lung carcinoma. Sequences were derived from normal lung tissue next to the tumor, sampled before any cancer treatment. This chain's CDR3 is CASRKFWSSYEQYF. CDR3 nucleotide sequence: TGTGCCAGTAGAAAATTTTGGAGCTCCTACGAGCAGTACTTC.